This T cell receptor beta chain was sequenced in a study of patients and donors after allogeneic stem cell transplantation (dated by TCRdb to 2018 to 2021). Receptor amplification or capture employed RT-PCR. The data were produced on a NextSeq 550. Clones were called with MiXCR by TCRdb after fastp trimmed the public reads at Q25, and only in-frame beta chains were retained. Each CDR3 protein gets just one entry, which takes the most common genes and DNA from the rows behind it. Here the sample has roughly 140,000 distinct CDR3 sequences; roughly two fifths occur a single time. Of the sample, 40% to 55% falls within the top ten clones. About this clonotype itself: Its cognate antigen has yet to be identified. No quality values exist for individual bases; no much larger clone is one base distant.

V loses 1 base, J loses 5 bases, and the germline ends lie 14 bases apart. According to the germline V gene, CDR1 reads LGHNA and CDR2 reads YNFKEQ. From the cysteine up to the phenylalanine, the CDR3 has a length of 15 residues. Just CDR3 DNA is preserved here, 45 bases in frame from base 1. Here the chain combines TRBV4-2 and TRBJ1-1, with the D gene uncertain. This TCR was sampled from a human donor who was either an allogeneic HSCT recipient or a stem cell or donor lymphocyte infusion donor (not recorded which). It is not recorded whose cells these are; they may come from a transplant donor. The sequenced material came from blood, either unsorted or a sorted T cell fraction (not recorded which). The DNA sequence is as follows: TGTGCCAGCAGCCAAGGTCAAACAGCCCAAACTGAAGCTTTCTTT. This yields the protein CASSQGQTAQTEAFF.